One sample yielded the 3 T cell receptor beta chains listed below, sequenced in a study of cytomegalovirus exposure and HLA in healthy donors. This PCR relied on a set of 60 Vbeta primers and 13 Jbeta primers. Only in-frame clones appear in the TCRdb table, and some are missing; sequencing was by immunoSEQ multiplex PCR. The table lists 100,000 to 150,000 clones, around 83% of them singletons, with under 3.5% in the top ten. Sample: PBMCs. Receptors originate from a man in his fifties in good health and CMV-seronegative.

The chain has TRBV7-2 and TRBJ1-5; 9 bases are shared with TRBD1. J was trimmed by 5 bases and V by 6 bases; bases with no gene match: 11. The CDR3 contains 16 residues. Germline V gene lookup returns CDR1 SGHTA and CDR2 FQGNSA. The CDR3 loop reads CASSDRDRADHQPQHF. In nucleotides, the CDR3 is TGTGCCAGCAGTGACCGGGACAGGGCTGACCATCAGCCCCAGCATTTT.

The V gene is TRBV4-1, the J gene TRBJ1-3, with TRBD1 matching 10 bases. Germline loops: CDR1 MGHRA, CDR2 YSYEKL. The CDR3 runs 19 residues. Trimming removed 2 bases from V and 9 bases from J; junction bases left unmatched: 19. The chain's CDR3 is CASSQPLRRDRGNLVTIYF. In nucleotides, the CDR3 is TGCGCCAGCAGCCAACCTCTAAGGCGGGACAGGGGTAATTTGGTCACCATATATTTT.

V usage is TRBV9 and J usage is TRBJ1-1, with D perhaps TRBD1 (5 bases). Trimming took off 4 bases at V and 8 bases at J, with 18 bases between the two ends. This CDR3 comprises 14 residues. Germline values: CDR1 SGDLS, CDR2 YYNGEE. The CDR3 DNA sequence: TGTGCCAGCAGCCCTCAGGGCAGGGTCGAGGAAGCTTTCTTT. Amino acid sequence: CASSPQGRVEEAFF.